This T cell receptor beta chain was profiled in a study of cytomegalovirus exposure and HLA in healthy donors. For the study at large: Clustering assigned approximately 79% of the roughly 370 genotyped donors to the Caucasian-associated ancestry cluster. General observations from the study: In all likelihood, a cluster of highly shared sequence variants was a sequencing artifact.

In germline, CDR1 is SGHRS, CDR2 YFSETQ. With 4 bases clipped from V and 4 bases from J, the junction kept 20 bases outside the gene matches. The CDR3 extends over 19 amino acids. When sampled, the donors appeared nominally healthy, though they likely had unrecorded immune exposures. The PCR made use of 60 Vbeta and 13 Jbeta primers. TCRdb keeps only in-frame clones here, not all; method: immunoSEQ multiplex PCR. This table holds approximately 130,000 clones, about 77% found once. To note about this clone: The antigen is unknown.

Input material: PBMCs. This clonotype was obtained from a woman aged 40-49 years in good health and CMV-seronegative. This chain links TRBV5-1 with TRBJ2-3; 8 bases are a match to TRBD1. CDR3 region: CASSPDLGPGGAGSDTQYF. The CDR3 region has the DNA TGCGCCAGCAGCCCGGACTTGGGGCCAGGGGGCGCCGGTTCAGATACGCAGTATTTT.